One and the same sample provided the 24 T cell receptor beta chains below, sequenced in a study of blood T cell repertoires in COVID-19. Measured with immunoSEQ multiplex PCR; TCRdb has only the in-frame clones, and not every one. The data show 150,000 to 200,000 clones, around 80% seen once. Sequencing input: PBMCs or T cells enriched from blood (not recorded which). These receptors were taken from a man aged 65-85 years who had been exposed to COVID-19.

This chain links TRBV10-3 with TRBJ2-7; 12 nucleotides line up with TRBD2. The CDR3 totals 17 residues. Germline CDR1 reads ENHRY; CDR2 reads SYGVKD. J gave up 1 base and V 3 bases, and 7 bases lay outside the gene matches. CDR3 coding DNA: TGTGCCATCAGTGATTCCTCGACTAGCGGGGGATCCTACGAGCAGTACTTC. Translation: CAISDSSTSGGSYEQYF.

The sample holds one count of this clone. The same CDR3 can be traced to other DNA sequences in this sample. The chain is built from TRBV18 and TRBJ2-5; 9 bases match TRBD2. Germline lookup yields CDR1 KGHSH and CDR2 LQKENI. The CDR3 sequence is 14 residues long. The trim removed 1 base at V and 5 bases at J, leaving 2 bases unmatched. CDR3 sequence: CASSPQTSGETQYF. In DNA form, the CDR3 reads TGTGCCAGCTCACCACAAACTAGCGGGGAGACCCAGTACTTC.

The chain has TRBV11-2 and TRBJ1-1; D might be TRBD1 (6 bases). CDR1 is SGHAT, CDR2 FQNNGV, per germline. Trimming shortened V by 0 bases and J by 11 bases, and 16 bases separated the two germline ends. The CDR3 covers 14 residues. CDR3 residues: CASSLEEGVSKAFF. Here the CDR3 DNA reads TGTGCCAGCAGCTTAGAAGAGGGGGTCTCGAAGGCTTTCTTT.

V is TRBV6-5 and J is TRBJ2-7; a possible D gene is TRBD2 (6 bases). The V gene's germline CDR1 is MNHEY and CDR2 SVGAGI. The CDR3 has 14 amino acids. Trimming took off 5 bases at V and 1 base at J, with 12 bases between the two ends. The CDR3: CASSTGERSYEQYF. CDR3 coding DNA: TGTGCCAGCAGTACGGGAGAAAGGTCCTACGAGCAGTACTTC.

This chain joins TRBV5-1 and TRBJ2-3, with no clear D. The CDR3 is made up of 14 amino acids. Trimming pared 4 bases from V and 0 bases from J, leaving 9 bases between. In germline, CDR1 is SGHRS, CDR2 YFSETQ. CDR3 residues: CASSRSASTDTQYF. Here the CDR3 DNA reads TGCGCCAGCAGCCGCAGCGCTAGCACAGATACGCAGTATTTT.

The genes are TRBV7-2 and TRBJ2-3, with no clear D. The CDR3 extends over 15 amino acids. Germline CDR1 SGHTA, CDR2 FQGNSA. V shed 2 bases and J shed 4 bases, with 13 bases lying between them. CDR3 DNA sequence: TGTGCCAGCAGCTTACAACACCTAGACGCAGATACGCAGTATTTT. Its protein is CASSLQHLDADTQYF.

This chain links TRBV2 with TRBJ2-1; the D is unclear. Trimming pared 4 bases from V and 10 bases from J, leaving 17 bases between. This CDR3 region has 14 residues. Germline V gene lookup returns CDR1 SNHLY and CDR2 FYNNEI. The CDR3: CASSVAFSGSEQFF. CDR3 sequence (DNA): TGTGCCAGCAGTGTGGCCTTTTCAGGATCCGAGCAGTTCTTC.

The chain couples TRBV5-1 to TRBJ1-6; D may be TRBD1 (6 bases). Trimming took 2 bases from V and 5 from J, leaving 11 bases between them. The CDR3 length is 15 residues. Germline V lookup: CDR1 SGHRS, CDR2 YFSETQ. The CDR3, as DNA: TGCGCCAGCAGCTTACCTCAGGGGAATAATTCACCCCTCCACTTT. Protein: CASSLPQGNNSPLHF.

This chain uses TRBV7-2 with TRBJ2-3, with D possibly TRBD2 on 5 matching bases. V lost 5 bases and J lost 0, with 15 bases in between. The CDR3 loop spans 16 amino acids. In germline, CDR1 is SGHTA, CDR2 FQGNSA. CDR3 sequence (DNA): TGTGCCAGCAGCCCACGTCGGGGTTCTAGCACAGATACGCAGTATTTT. Translated, it gives CASSPRRGSSTDTQYF.

The chain has TRBV2 and TRBJ1-1; D call uncertain. This CDR3 spans 16 amino acids. V shed 3 bases and J shed 10 bases, with 24 bases lying between them. Germline-derived CDR1 and CDR2 are SNHLY and FYNNEI. DNA for the CDR3: TGTGCCAGCAGTGACCCTCTGCGAGGATCGGTGACGGGAGCTTTCTTT. The encoded protein is CASSDPLRGSVTGAFF.

The chain employs TRBV28 and TRBJ1-1; a possible D gene is TRBD1 (6 bases). Looked up from germline, CDR1 is MDHEN and CDR2 is SYDVKM. V gave up 4 bases and J gave up 4 bases, with 13 bases separating them. There are 14 residues in the CDR3. The CDR3 DNA reads as TGTGCCAGCAGTTCTACAGGGTTGGGCACTGAAGCTTTCTTT. Its protein product is CASSSTGLGTEAFF.

The chain recombines TRBV29-1 with TRBJ2-7, with TRBD2 as a possible D gene (5 bases). Trimming took 2 bases from V and 3 from J, leaving 11 bases between them. Germline values: CDR1 SQVTM, CDR2 ANQGSEA. CDR3 length equals 13 residues. CDR3 in DNA: TGCAGCGTTGAAAGGACTGAGAACTACGAGCAGTACTTC. Amino acids: CSVERTENYEQYF.

V is TRBV15 and J is TRBJ1-1, with a possible D match to TRBD1 (5 bases). From germline, CDR1 is LNHNV and CDR2 YYDKDF (reference sequence). The CDR3 is 15 amino acids. V was trimmed by 0 bases and J by 4 bases, leaving 12 bases between them. The CDR3 region is CATSRDRVEGTEAFF. The CDR3 bases are TGTGCCACCAGCAGAGACAGGGTGGAAGGCACTGAAGCTTTCTTT.

The chain has TRBV5-1 and TRBJ2-1, with D possibly TRBD2 on 6 matching bases. The germline V gene encodes CDR1 SGHRS and CDR2 YFSETQ. V lost 4 bases and J lost 1, with 9 bases in between. This CDR3 has 14 residues. This CDR3 is CASSPGVSYNEQFF. The CDR3 DNA reads as TGCGCCAGCAGCCCGGGAGTGTCCTACAATGAGCAGTTCTTC.

A word on this clone: Additional DNA sequences in this sample encode the identical CDR3. The genes are TRBV5-1 and TRBJ2-5, with 7 bases lining up with TRBD2. Germline trimming cut 0 bases from V and 4 bases from J; bases unmatched to any gene: 3. Germline V gene lookup returns CDR1 SGHRS and CDR2 YFSETQ. This CDR3 region has 14 residues. The CDR3: CASSLAGGRETQYF. In DNA form, the CDR3 reads TGCGCCAGCAGCTTGGCGGGAGGTCGAGAGACCCAGTACTTC.

J is TRBJ1-5 and V is TRBV5-5; D call uncertain. V lost 0 bases and J lost 3, with 7 bases in between. The germline gives CDR1 SGHKS, CDR2 YYEKEE (reference sequence). CDR3 length equals 14 residues. The CDR3 DNA is TGTGCCAGCAGCTTGGGCGTCGACAATCAGCCCCAGCATTTT. Encoded protein: CASSLGVDNQPQHF.

J is TRBJ2-7 and V is TRBV2, with 7 bases identical to TRBD2. The length of the CDR3 is 13 residues. The ends lost 3 bases at V and 5 bases at J; junction bases unmatched: 4. Germline loops: CDR1 SNHLY, CDR2 FYNNEI. This CDR3 is CASSDGGGNEQYF. Here the CDR3 DNA reads TGTGCCAGCAGTGACGGGGGAGGGAACGAGCAGTACTTC.

This clone was detected a few times. The chain couples TRBV19 to TRBJ1-5; D possibly corresponds to TRBD1 (6 bases). CDR1 is LNHDA, CDR2 SQIVND, per germline (reference sequence). This CDR3 has 14 residues. V shed 0 bases and J shed 4 bases, with 7 bases lying between them. CDR3: CASSIETGNQPQHF. CDR3 in DNA: TGTGCCAGTAGTATAGAGACAGGTAATCAGCCCCAGCATTTT.

J is TRBJ1-1 and V is TRBV28; D gene uncertain. This CDR3 comprises 12 residues. Germline V lookup: CDR1 MDHEN, CDR2 SYDVKM. The V gene lost 6 bases and the J gene lost 0 bases, with 5 bases spanning the gap. The CDR3 region is CASSQLNTEAFF. The CDR3 nucleotides read TGTGCCAGCAGCCAGTTGAACACTGAAGCTTTCTTT.

V gene TRBV20-1 combines with J gene TRBJ1-2, with 7 bases identical to TRBD1. V lost 3 bases and J lost 5; bases outside the gene matches: 9. CDR1 is DFQATT and CDR2 is SNEGSKA in the germline V gene (reference sequence). There are 14 residues in the CDR3. CDR3 protein: CSASRGAGGYGYTF. CDR3 sequence (DNA): TGCAGTGCTAGTAGAGGGGCAGGGGGTTATGGCTACACCTTC.

Here the CDR3 reads CASSLDRVTDTQYF. The CDR3 region has the DNA TGTGCCAGCAGCTTGGACAGGGTAACAGATACGCAGTATTTT. The chain recombines TRBV5-8 with TRBJ2-3; D may be TRBD1 (6 bases). The CDR3 runs to 14 residues. The V gene's germline CDR1 is SGHTS and CDR2 YDEGEE. V dropped 0 bases and J dropped 3 bases, with 8 bases sitting between them.

The chain couples TRBV4-1 to TRBJ1-4, with TRBD1 identical over 7 bases. V was pared by 0 bases and J by 5 bases, with 12 bases of the junction left unmatched. Germline CDR1 and CDR2: MGHRA and YSYEKL. CDR3 length: 18 residues. CDR3 nucleotides: TGCGCCAGCAGCCAAGATCAGGGGGTGACGACGGTAAATGAAAAACTGTTTTTT. Its protein product is CASSQDQGVTTVNEKLFF.

This chain connects TRBV6-2 or TRBV6-3 to TRBJ1-1; no clear D gene. This CDR3 has 13 residues. Germline V gene data show CDR1 as MNHEY and CDR2 as SVGEGT. Trimming pared 5 bases from V and 5 bases from J, leaving 12 bases between. DNA of the CDR3: TGTGCCAGCAGTGCCGGAGGGCGGACTGAAGCTTTCTTT. Residues: CASSAGGRTEAFF.

The chain recombines TRBV20-1 with TRBJ1-2; TRBD1 might be the D (5 bases). The V end lost 6 bases, the J end lost 8 bases, and 13 bases lay between the germline ends. This CDR3 region has 11 residues. Germline values: CDR1 DFQATT, CDR2 SNEGSKA (reference sequence). This CDR3 reads CSATAGEGYTF. The DNA for the CDR3 is TGCAGTGCGACAGCGGGTGAAGGCTACACCTTC.